The 24 T cell receptor beta chains listed next were all sequenced from one sample in a study of beta chain features in type 1 diabetes. The whole isolated RNA underwent reverse transcription, so sequencing captured expressed TCRB transcripts. TCRdb's table, derived via immunoSEQ multiplex PCR, lists solely in-frame clones and lacks some. The table has around 150,000 clones, less than 9% seen once; the top ten hold approximately 1.4%. Specimen: central memory CD4+ T cells from blood. Every receptor here comes from a woman in her 30s in good health.

The rearrangement links TRBV29-1 to TRBJ2-3; D is ambiguous. Germline V gene data show CDR1 as SQVTM and CDR2 as ANQGSEA. V lost 7 bases to trimming and J lost 4 bases, with 15 bases between them. The CDR3 runs to 13 residues. This CDR3 reads CSAHAGGADTQYF. The CDR3 DNA is TGCAGCGCCCACGCCGGCGGCGCAGATACGCAGTATTTT.

This clone was seen a few times. The chain links TRBV19 to TRBJ2-1; 7 nucleotides match TRBD2. Germline-derived CDR1 and CDR2 are LNHDA and SQIVND (reference sequence). The CDR3 loop spans 15 amino acids. With V trimmed by 7 bases and J by 0 bases, 6 bases remained unmatched. The chain's CDR3 is CASTTSGISYNEQFF. The CDR3 bases are TGTGCCAGTACAACCAGCGGGATCTCCTACAATGAGCAGTTCTTC. Filled out from reference TRBV19 and TRBJ2-1, the complete variable domain reads DGGITQSPKYLFRKEGQNVTLSCEQNLNHDAMYWYRQDPGQGLRLIYYSQIVNDFQKGDIAEGYSVSREKKESFPLTVTSAQKNPTAFYLCASTTSGISYNEQFFGPGTRLTVL.

This clone was counted a few times. The chain has TRBV5-1 and TRBJ2-7, with TRBD2 matching 13 bases. J lost 6 bases, V lost 2 bases, and 5 bases had no gene match. Germline CDR1 is SGHRS and CDR2 is YFSETQ. This CDR3 region has 15 residues. The CDR3 protein is CASSLLAGGPGEQYF. CDR3 nucleotide sequence: TGCGCCAGCAGCTTACTAGCGGGAGGGCCGGGCGAGCAGTACTTC. The full variable domain, with the rest looked up from reference TRBV5-1 and TRBJ2-7, is KAGVTQTPRYLIKTRGQQVTLSCSPISGHRSVSWYQQTPGQGLQFLFEYFSETQRNKGNFPGRFSGRQFSNSRSEMNVSTLELGDSALYLCASSLLAGGPGEQYFGPGTRLTVT.

This clone has a count of ten or more. The chain carries TRBV4-3 and TRBJ2-7, with D uncertain. This CDR3 contains 16 residues. Germline loops: CDR1 LGHNA, CDR2 YSLEER. Trimming removed 2 bases from V and 1 base from J, with 15 bases in between. The CDR3 here is CASSQNLQLGSYEQYF. The CDR3 DNA follows: TGCGCCAGCAGCCAAAATCTACAGCTGGGTTCCTACGAGCAGTACTTC.

This chain links TRBV21-1 with TRBJ2-5; TRBD1 reflects the table's D call only, with no check against the DNA. TRBV21-1 is a listed pseudogene. The CDR3 sequence is 15 residues long. CDR3 nucleotides: TGTGCCAGCAGCAAAGGTAGCAGGGGCACAGAGACCCAGTACTTC. This codes for CASSKGSRGTETQYF.

This clone was detected a few times. The rearrangement uses TRBV7-9 and TRBJ2-3; TRBD2 aligns across 7 bases. The J segment lost 6 bases and the V segment lost 2 bases, leaving 5 bases of the junction unmatched. This CDR3 spans 14 amino acids. Per germline, CDR1 SEHNR and CDR2 FQNEAQ (reference sequence). The CDR3 reads CASSLWGGSDTQYF. The DNA for the CDR3 is TGTGCCAGCAGCTTATGGGGCGGGAGTGATACGCAGTATTTT.

This clone came up a few times. This chain connects TRBV19 to TRBJ2-7; 9 bases map to TRBD2. Trimming removed 3 bases from V and 2 bases from J; junction bases left unmatched: 2. This CDR3 is built from 14 residues. Germline V lookup: CDR1 LNHDA, CDR2 SQIVND (reference sequence). CDR3 loop: CASSISSGTYEQYF. In nucleotides, the CDR3 is TGTGCCAGTAGTATTTCTAGCGGGACCTACGAGCAGTACTTC.

This clone was counted between two and nine times. This chain connects TRBV30 to TRBJ2-3; D is undetermined. The CDR3 spans 16 residues. Looked up from germline, CDR1 is GTSNPN and CDR2 is SVGIG (reference sequence). V lost 8 bases and J 3 bases, leaving 24 bases between the germline ends. CDR3 sequence: CAASGSQSSQTDTQYF. The CDR3 DNA follows: TGTGCCGCCAGTGGTTCGCAAAGTTCACAAACAGATACGCAGTATTTT. Together with reference TRBV30 and TRBJ2-3, the CDR3 gives the full variable domain: SQTIHQWPATLVQPVGSPLSLECTVEGTSNPNLYWYRQAAGRGLQLLFYSVGIGQISSEVPQNLSASRPQDRQFILSSKKLLLSDSGFYLCAASGSQSSQTDTQYFGPGTRLTVL.

This clone was recorded many times. The chain recombines TRBV27 with TRBJ2-4; D not resolved. Germline CDR1 and CDR2: MNHEY and SMNVEV (reference sequence). The CDR3 runs to 11 residues. Trimming took 8 bases from V and 12 from J, leaving 14 bases between them. The CDR3: CASGSVQTQYF. The CDR3 region has the DNA TGTGCCAGCGGGTCGGTACAGACTCAGTACTTC.

V is TRBV4-3 and J is TRBJ2-1; D is undetermined. The CDR3 is 16 residues long. CDR1 LGHNA and CDR2 YSLEER come from the germline V gene. Trimming stripped 0 bases from V and 0 bases from J, with 9 bases between. DNA for the CDR3: TGCGCCAGCAGCCAAGATCCACTCGGCTCCTACAATGAGCAGTTCTTC. It yields the protein CASSQDPLGSYNEQFF.

This clone appeared a few times. The chain couples TRBV25-1 to TRBJ2-3, with D hard to call. Germline CDR1 reads MGHDK; CDR2 reads SYGVNS. The germline V and J ends were trimmed by 7 bases and 3 bases, with 14 bases remaining between them. The CDR3 runs 14 residues. The CDR3 DNA is TGTGCCAGCAACCAGGCTGGCTTGACAGATACGCAGTATTTT. Translating gives CASNQAGLTDTQYF.

The CDR3 DNA is TGTGCCAGCAGCTTTATCAGGGTGACAGATACGCAGTATTTT. Translating gives CASSFIRVTDTQYF. The chain carries TRBV7-8 and TRBJ2-3; D perhaps matches TRBD1 (5 bases). Germline V lookup: CDR1 SGHVS, CDR2 FQNEAQ. The CDR3 has 14 residues. The V end lost 3 bases, the J end lost 3 bases, and 10 bases lay between the germline ends.

This chain uses TRBV10-2 with TRBJ2-7; 7 bases line up with TRBD1. The CDR3 extends over 16 amino acids. The germline CDR1 and CDR2 sequences are WSHSY and SAAADI. V trimming: 2 bases; J trimming: 3 bases; junction bases outside the gene matches: 10. Here the CDR3 DNA reads TGCGCCAGCAGTGAGGGACAGGACAGGACGATCTACGAGCAGTACTTC. This translates into CASSEGQDRTIYEQYF.

The chain carries TRBV18 and TRBJ1-2; TRBD1 matches 8 bases. The CDR3 runs to 18 residues. The V gene end was trimmed by 4 bases and the J gene end by 3 bases; junction bases not matched to a gene: 16. Germline V gene data show CDR1 as KGHSH and CDR2 as LQKENI. The CDR3 bases are TGTGCCAGCTCACTCTCGGACAGGGCTTACCAGAAGGACTATGGCTACACCTTC. Amino acid sequence: CASSLSDRAYQKDYGYTF.

The genes are TRBV9 and TRBJ2-3; tentative D call: TRBD1 (6 bases). Germline V gives CDR1 SGDLS, CDR2 YYNGEE. Trimming left V 5 bases short and J 3 bases short, with 19 bases between. This CDR3 is 16 amino acids long. As DNA, the CDR3 is TGTGCCAGCAGTCCCCGGAAGGGGGTATGGACAGATACGCAGTATTTT. This sequence encodes CASSPRKGVWTDTQYF.

The chain combines TRBV11-1 with TRBJ1-2; TRBD1 is a possible D gene (5 bases). Germline lookup yields CDR1 SGHAT and CDR2 FQDESV (reference sequence). V lost 5 bases and J lost 6, with 13 bases in between. The CDR3 spans 13 residues. CDR3 amino acids: CASSQFEGDGYTF. CDR3 DNA sequence: TGTGCCAGCAGCCAATTTGAAGGGGATGGCTACACCTTC.

The chain combines TRBV11-3 with TRBJ2-1; 9 nucleotides line up with TRBD2. Trimming took 1 base from V and 9 from J; bases not matched to a gene: 7. Germline assignment: CDR1 SGHNT and CDR2 YENEEA. The CDR3 loop spans 15 amino acids. The CDR3: CASSLVAGGQGEQFF. The CDR3 nucleotides are TGTGCCAGCAGCTTAGTTGCGGGAGGGCAGGGTGAGCAGTTCTTC.

This clone came up a few times. The chain couples TRBV18 to TRBJ1-5; 10 positions match TRBD1. Germline values: CDR1 KGHSH, CDR2 LQKENI. J lost 6 bases, V lost 1 base, and 6 bases had no gene match. The CDR3 spans 16 residues. DNA of the CDR3: TGTGCCAGCTCACCACAAAGGGACAGGGGTGGTCAGCCCCAGCATTTT. Translating gives CASSPQRDRGGQPQHF. Drawing the rest from reference TRBV18 and TRBJ1-5, the complete variable domain is NAGVMQNPRHLVRRRGQEARLRCSPMKGHSHVYWYRQLPEEGLKFMVYLQKENIIDESGMPKERFSAEFPKEGPSILRIQQVVRGDSAAYFCASSPQRDRGGQPQHFGDGTRLSIL.

This clone has at least ten counts. This sequence joins TRBV5-1 and TRBJ2-5, with TRBD1 matching over 8 bases. Germline CDR1 reads SGHRS; CDR2 reads YFSETQ. The V gene end was trimmed by 4 bases and the J gene end by 4 bases; junction bases not matched to a gene: 9. The length of the CDR3 is 15 residues. The CDR3 DNA is TGCGCCAGCAGCCGAGACAGGGGATCCACAGAGACCCAGTACTTC. Encoded protein: CASSRDRGSTETQYF.

Notes on this clone: At the DNA level, this CDR3 is encoded by other sequences in the same sample as well. For the CDR3, the DNA is TGTGCCAGCAGCTTACGGGACAATCAGCCCCAGCATTTT. It translates to CASSLRDNQPQHF. The chain combines TRBV7-2 with TRBJ1-5; D is undetermined. The CDR3 sequence is 13 residues long. Per the germline V gene, CDR1 is SGHTA and CDR2 is FQGNSA. V gave up 2 bases and J gave up 3 bases, with 5 bases separating them.

This clone was seen a handful of times. Without the conserved terminal phenylalanine or tryptophan, this CDR3 likely stems from a read error. Because the CDR3's place on the DNA is in doubt, the DNA is left out and the CDR3 is given as listed by TCRdb. This chain links TRBV4-2 with TRBJ2-4; TRBD2, the table's D call, was not compared with the DNA. The CDR3 contains 16 residues when both ends are counted. Germline V lookup: CDR1 LGHNA, CDR2 YNFKEQ. The CDR3 loop reads CASSQEPRTSGRSLYL.

J is TRBJ2-6 and V is TRBV7-2; 9 bases map to TRBD1. Germline values: CDR1 SGHTA, CDR2 FQGNSA. The CDR3 has 19 amino acids. The trim removed 4 bases at V and 2 bases at J, leaving 12 bases unmatched. The CDR3 is CASSSKPGQGPPGANVLTF. The CDR3, as DNA: TGTGCCAGCAGCTCAAAACCGGGACAGGGCCCCCCTGGGGCCAACGTCCTGACTTTC.

At least ten counts were recorded for this clone. The J gene is TRBJ1-1, the V gene TRBV5-1; D is uncertain. This CDR3 contains 14 residues. CDR1 SGHRS and CDR2 YFSETQ come from the germline V gene. V lost 5 bases and J lost 9, with 20 bases in between. DNA for the CDR3: TGCGCCAGCAGTCTTCACATGACGGACTCTCAAGCTTTCTTT. This gives the protein CASSLHMTDSQAFF.

The rearrangement joins TRBV11-2 to TRBJ1-5, with D perhaps matching TRBD1 (5 bases). Germline assignment: CDR1 SGHAT and CDR2 FQNNGV. Trimming took off 2 bases at V and 4 bases at J, with 12 bases between the two ends. This CDR3 has 15 amino acids. CDR3 sequence reads: CASSLQGAGNQPQHF. The CDR3 DNA reads as TGTGCCAGCAGCTTACAGGGAGCGGGGAATCAGCCCCAGCATTTT.